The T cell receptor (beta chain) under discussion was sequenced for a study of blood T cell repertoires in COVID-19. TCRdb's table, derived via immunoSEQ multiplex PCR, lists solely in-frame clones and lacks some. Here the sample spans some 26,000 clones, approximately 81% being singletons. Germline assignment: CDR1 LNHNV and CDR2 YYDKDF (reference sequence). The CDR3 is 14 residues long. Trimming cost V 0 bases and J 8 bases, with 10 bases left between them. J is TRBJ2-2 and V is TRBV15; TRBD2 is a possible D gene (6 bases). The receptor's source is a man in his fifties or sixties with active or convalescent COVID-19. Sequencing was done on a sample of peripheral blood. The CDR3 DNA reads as TGTGCCACCAGCAGAGAGGCCGCGGGGGGGGAGCTGTTTTTT. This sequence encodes CATSREAAGGELFF.